One sample yielded the 27 T cell receptor beta chains listed below, sequenced in a study of blood T cells in healthy people across ages (dated by TCRdb to 2014 to 2015). To prepare the library, 5' RACE was applied. The sample was run on an Illumina HiSeq 2500. The second PCR ran for about 6 to 12 cycles and used a J-beta primer mix along with a sample-barcoded 5' primer. The public sequencing data were trimmed at Q25 with fastp and processed into clonotypes with MiXCR by TCRdb, which kept only in-frame beta chains. Merged by CDR3 protein, the rows form single entries marked with the most common genes and DNA. The table for this sample lists about 830,000 distinct CDR3 sequences; more than 45% of them were counted only once. The ten largest make up 22% of the sample. The sequenced sample was blood. Receptors originate from a man between 25 and 39 years old in good health.

The genes are TRBV11-2 and TRBJ1-3, with TRBD1 matching over 9 bases. CDR3 length: 16 amino acids. V lost 3 bases, J lost 4 bases, and 7 bases stayed unmatched. CDR1 and CDR2 from the germline V gene are SGHAT and FQNNGV. The DNA for the CDR3 is TGTGCCAGCAGCTTGGTTACAGGGGGCAACGGAAACACCATATATTTT. Its translation is CASSLVTGGNGNTIYF.

The chain recombines TRBV3-1 with TRBJ2-7, with D hard to call. Trimming took 7 bases from V and 0 from J, leaving 13 bases between them. The CDR3 contains 14 residues. Germline V gene lookup returns CDR1 LGHDT and CDR2 YNNKEL (reference sequence). The CDR3 DNA reads TGTGCCAGCAAGTTCGCCATGGGCTCCTACGAGCAGTACTTC. This encodes CASKFAMGSYEQYF.

The V and J genes are TRBV9 and TRBJ1-1; D is perhaps TRBD1 (6 bases). The length of the CDR3 is 13 residues. The germline V and J ends were trimmed by 4 bases and 5 bases, with 12 bases remaining between them. Germline V gives CDR1 SGDLS, CDR2 YYNGEE. The CDR3 DNA reads TGTGCCAGCAGCCAGGGGACGGTAACTGAAGCTTTCTTT. This encodes CASSQGTVTEAFF.

This chain links TRBV11-2 with TRBJ1-1; TRBD1 is a possible D gene (5 bases). CDR3 length: 13 amino acids. Deletions cut 3 bases from V and 4 bases from J, with 9 bases between. CDR1 and CDR2 from the germline V gene are SGHAT and FQNNGV. CDR3 region: CASSFRDPTEAFF. The CDR3 bases are TGTGCCAGCAGCTTCAGGGATCCCACTGAAGCTTTCTTT.

The chain couples TRBV29-1 to TRBJ2-4; 7 positions agree with TRBD1. Germline trimming cut 4 bases from V and 9 bases from J; bases unmatched to any gene: 18. The CDR3 spans 16 residues. In germline, CDR1 is SQVTM, CDR2 ANQGSEA. In DNA, the CDR3 is TGCAGCGTTGGGGACAGCGCCCCTGTAAGTGGATCCATTCAGTACTTC. Protein: CSVGDSAPVSGSIQYF.

This clonotype was detected a few times. The rearrangement joins TRBV28 to TRBJ1-1; the D is unclear. The CDR3 consists of 13 residues. CDR1 is MDHEN and CDR2 is SYDVKM in the germline V gene. Trimming stripped 2 bases from V and 6 bases from J, with 10 bases between. The CDR3 bases are TGTGCCAGCAGTTTAGTAATCTTAGCTGAAGCTTTCTTT. This translates into CASSLVILAEAFF.

V is TRBV11-3 and J is TRBJ1-5; D gene ambiguous. This CDR3 contains 14 residues. The ends were cut back, 2 bases at V and 9 bases at J, with 14 bases in the middle. Germline V gene data show CDR1 as SGHNT and CDR2 as YENEEA. CDR3 protein: CASSLISAVRPQHF. The CDR3 nucleotides are TGTGCCAGCAGCTTAATATCAGCCGTGAGGCCCCAGCATTTT.

This clonotype was recorded a few times. The gene calls are TRBV10-3 and TRBJ2-1, with unresolved D. The germline gives CDR1 ENHRY, CDR2 SYGVKD. This CDR3 has 16 residues. Between the trimmed V and J ends, which lost 2 bases and 1 base, there was a span of 12 bases. CDR3 sequence reads: CAISEVTGRSYNEQFF. CDR3 DNA sequence: TGTGCCATCAGTGAGGTTACGGGCCGATCCTACAATGAGCAGTTCTTC.

This chain joins TRBV20-1 and TRBJ2-3; TRBD2 matches 10 bases. Germline lookup yields CDR1 DFQATT and CDR2 SNEGSKA (reference sequence). The CDR3 length is 15 residues. The V segment lost 3 bases and the J segment 4 bases; nucleotides outside the gene matches: 7. The DNA of the CDR3 is TGCAGTGCTAGCCCGGCTAGCGGGAGACCAGATACGCAGTATTTT. Its translation is CSASPASGRPDTQYF.

V usage is TRBV12-3 or TRBV12-4 and J usage is TRBJ1-2; no definite D call. V gave up 0 bases and J gave up 0 bases, with 8 bases separating them. The CDR3 totals 15 residues. CDR3: CASSLAGTANYGYTF. CDR3 coding DNA: TGTGCCAGCAGTTTAGCCGGAACAGCTAACTATGGCTACACCTTC.

The V call is TRBV12-3 or TRBV12-4, the J call TRBJ2-7; D is uncertain. CDR3 size: 13 residues. Trimming stripped 3 bases from V and 0 bases from J, with 6 bases between. The CDR3 loop reads CASSFFSSYEQYF. The CDR3 DNA follows: TGTGCCAGCAGTTTCTTTAGCTCCTACGAGCAGTACTTC.

This clonotype was counted many times. The CDR3 DNA sequence: TGTGCCAGCAGTACGTTGGGGTTTCAAAATCAGCCCCAGCATTTT. Translating gives CASSTLGFQNQPQHF. The chain uses TRBV28 and TRBJ1-5; D is uncertain. CDR3 size: 15 residues. V lost 5 bases and J 4 bases, leaving 15 bases between the germline ends. Germline assignment: CDR1 MDHEN and CDR2 SYDVKM.

The J gene is TRBJ2-5, the V gene TRBV7-9; 8 bases are shared with TRBD2. V shed 4 bases and J 3 bases; nucleotides not matched to a gene: 22. CDR1 SEHNR and CDR2 FQNEAQ come from the germline V gene (reference sequence). The length of the CDR3 is 20 residues. The CDR3 spells CASSSFRGGAWNSGEETQYF. DNA for the CDR3: TGTGCCAGCAGCTCTTTTAGAGGCGGGGCGTGGAATAGCGGGGAAGAGACCCAGTACTTC.

The J gene is TRBJ2-1, the V gene TRBV7-2, with a weak D call TRBD1 (5 bases). The germline V and J ends were trimmed by 1 base and 7 bases, with 14 bases remaining between them. Germline loops: CDR1 SGHTA, CDR2 FQGNSA. This CDR3 region has 15 residues. The CDR3 loop is CASSLVGVAGNEQFF. Here the CDR3 DNA reads TGTGCCAGCAGCTTAGTAGGGGTAGCTGGTAATGAGCAGTTCTTC.

This rearrangement joins TRBV20-1 to TRBJ1-2; possible D gene TRBD1, 5 bases. V was pared by 0 bases and J by 4 bases, with 15 bases between. Per the germline V gene, CDR1 is DFQATT and CDR2 is SNEGSKA (reference sequence). The CDR3 covers 15 residues. The CDR3 DNA sequence: TGCAGTGCTAGAGATCTGGGGACGGACCTCTATGGCTACACCTTC. It yields the protein CSARDLGTDLYGYTF.

The chain is built from TRBV20-1 and TRBJ1-6; 9 bases fit TRBD1. V lost 7 bases to trimming and J lost 9 bases; unmatched junction nucleotides: 4. This CDR3 comprises 12 residues. Germline CDR1 and CDR2: DFQATT and SNEGSKA (reference sequence). This chain's CDR3 is CSVRTGVSPLHF. In DNA, the CDR3 is TGCAGTGTTCGGACAGGGGTTTCACCCCTCCACTTT.

The chain couples TRBV10-3 to TRBJ2-1; D gene unclear. V was trimmed by 0 bases and J by 1 base, leaving 1 base between them. The CDR3 has 13 residues. Germline V lookup: CDR1 ENHRY, CDR2 SYGVKD. CDR3 amino acids: CAISESSYNEQFF. CDR3 nucleotides: TGTGCCATCAGTGAGTCGTCCTACAATGAGCAGTTCTTC.

This chain connects TRBV4-2 to TRBJ1-6, with D hard to call. The germline V and J ends were trimmed by 2 bases and 7 bases, with 12 bases remaining between them. This CDR3 contains 15 residues. CDR1 is LGHNA and CDR2 is YNFKEQ in the germline V gene. The CDR3 protein is CASSQLVVGNSPLHF. CDR3 nucleotides: TGTGCCAGCAGCCAACTTGTGGTGGGAAATTCACCCCTCCACTTT.

V and J are TRBV7-2 and TRBJ2-7; 13 bases are shared with TRBD2. Germline V gives CDR1 SGHTA, CDR2 FQGNSA. This CDR3 is built from 18 residues. J lost 0 bases, V lost 1 base, and 6 bases had no gene match. The CDR3 spells CASSLGGTSGTSSYEQYF. The CDR3 nucleotides read TGTGCCAGCAGCTTAGGGGGGACTAGCGGGACTAGCTCCTACGAGCAGTACTTC.

The chain combines TRBV3-1 with TRBJ2-1; D is ambiguous. Germline lookup yields CDR1 LGHDT and CDR2 YNNKEL (reference sequence). The V end was cut by 5 bases, the J end by 0 bases, with 14 bases between. The CDR3 has 16 residues. CDR3 nucleotide sequence: TGTGCCAGCAGCTACAAGCGCCCGGGCTCCTACAATGAGCAGTTCTTC. This encodes CASSYKRPGSYNEQFF.

The chain joins TRBV30 to TRBJ1-1; 8 bases match TRBD1. CDR1 and CDR2 from the germline V gene are GTSNPN and SVGIG (reference sequence). CDR3 size: 15 residues. V trimming: 2 bases; J trimming: 1 base; junction bases outside the gene matches: 6. This chain's CDR3 is CAWSRLGTGNTEAFF. The CDR3 DNA is TGTGCCTGGAGTAGGTTAGGGACAGGGAACACTGAAGCTTTCTTT.

To note about this clonotype: This could be a read error, since a much larger clone is one nucleotide away. The V call is TRBV3-1, the J call TRBJ1-2; D gene uncertain. There are 16 residues in the CDR3. The germline V gene encodes CDR1 LGHDT and CDR2 YNNKEL (reference sequence). The ends were cut back, 3 bases at V and 1 base at J, with 15 bases in the middle. CDR3 loop: CASSHTVPDLNYGYTF. The CDR3 DNA reads as TGTGCCAGCAGCCACACTGTACCCGATCTTAACTATGGCTACACCTTC.

As regards this clonotype: One junction end disagrees with the germline gene, perhaps due to a read error. The rearrangement uses TRBV6-5 and TRBJ2-1; D is perhaps TRBD2 (6 bases). This CDR3 has 15 residues. CDR1 is MNHEY and CDR2 is SVGAGI in the germline V gene. CDR3 DNA: TGTGCCAGCAGTCTACTTAGCGGCTCCCACAATGAGCAGTTCTTC. Encoded protein: CASSLLSGSHNEQFF.

The chain combines TRBV5-8 with TRBJ1-5; D is unresolved. V dropped 4 bases and J dropped 7 bases, with 18 bases sitting between them. The CDR3 length is 15 residues. Per germline, CDR1 SGHTS and CDR2 YDEGEE. For the CDR3, the DNA is TGTGCCAGCAGCCCGAGGGCACAGACGAAACAGCCCCAGCATTTT. This sequence encodes CASSPRAQTKQPQHF.

The chain combines TRBV30 with TRBJ2-7; no clear D gene. CDR3 length: 15 residues. Germline CDR1 reads GTSNPN; CDR2 reads SVGIG (reference sequence). The ends were cut back, 2 bases at V and 7 bases at J, with 21 bases in the middle. The CDR3, as DNA: TGTGCCTGGAGTCGTGGCAGTTCCCCGGTTCGGGAGCAGTACTTC. Protein: CAWSRGSSPVREQYF.

This clonotype was counted between two and nine times. The J gene is TRBJ1-5, the V gene TRBV20-1; D might be TRBD1 (5 bases). CDR3 length: 16 residues. Germline V gene lookup returns CDR1 DFQATT and CDR2 SNEGSKA (reference sequence). V lost 0 bases to trimming and J lost 3 bases, with 15 bases between them. The CDR3 region is CSARDMTDTLNQPQHF. In DNA form, the CDR3 reads TGCAGTGCTAGAGATATGACAGATACTCTCAATCAGCCCCAGCATTTT.

The chain links TRBV28 to TRBJ2-7, with a tentative D call TRBD2 (6 bases). The CDR3 contains 15 residues. CDR1 and CDR2 (germline): MDHEN, SYDVKM. Trimming left V 5 bases short and J 0 bases short, with 14 bases between. CDR3 nucleotide sequence: TGTGCCAGCAGTCAACCACGAGCGGGCTCCTACGAGCAGTACTTC. Its protein is CASSQPRAGSYEQYF.